The 29 T cell receptor beta chains reported below all come from one sample, sequenced in a study of blood T cell repertoires in COVID-19. The protocol was immunoSEQ multiplex PCR, while the TCRdb copy is restricted to in-frame clones and leaves out a portion. This table has roughly 330,000 clones, around 87% appearing once. Sequences were obtained from PBMCs or T cells enriched from blood (not recorded which). The receptors come from a woman younger than 45 who had recovered from COVID-19.

The chain combines TRBV30 with TRBJ1-2, with TRBD1 matching 10 bases. V trimming: 0 bases; J trimming: 7 bases; junction bases outside the gene matches: 8. Germline-derived CDR1 and CDR2 are GTSNPN and SVGIG (reference sequence). There are 15 residues in the CDR3. CDR3 protein: CAWSVSRQGAGGYTF. The CDR3 nucleotides are TGTGCCTGGAGTGTTTCAAGACAGGGGGCTGGTGGCTACACCTTC. Filled out from reference TRBV30 and TRBJ1-2, the complete variable domain reads SQTIHQWPATLVQPVGSPLSLECTVEGTSNPNLYWYRQAAGRGLQLLFYSVGIGQISSEVPQNLSASRPQDRQFILSSKKLLLSDSGFYLCAWSVSRQGAGGYTFGSGTRLTVV.

The chain recombines TRBV3-1 (or the pseudogene TRBV3-2) with TRBJ2-1; 10 bases are a match to TRBD2. Looked up from germline, CDR1 is LGHDT and CDR2 is YNNKEL (reference sequence). This CDR3 is built from 20 residues. The trim removed 1 base at V and 1 base at J, leaving 13 bases unmatched. CDR3 nucleotides: TGTGCCAGCAGCCAAGGGGCTAGCGGGGGCCGCGGGAGGTCCTACAATGAGCAGTTCTTC. Translation: CASSQGASGGRGRSYNEQFF.

The chain carries TRBV11-2 and TRBJ1-3; 9 bases align to TRBD1. The CDR3 runs 15 residues. Germline CDR1 reads SGHAT; CDR2 reads FQNNGV. Trimming took 9 bases from V and 0 from J; bases not matched to a gene: 6. CDR3 DNA sequence: TGTGCCAGTAGCCTACAGGGGGCCTCTGGAAACACCATATATTTT. Amino acids: CASSLQGASGNTIYF.

The chain is built from TRBV7-9 and TRBJ1-2, with D maybe TRBD1 (6 bases). Trimming removed 3 bases at V and 2 bases at J, with 10 bases between. The CDR3 has 14 residues. Germline values: CDR1 SEHNR, CDR2 FQNEAQ (reference sequence). CDR3 loop: CASSFGQPNYGYTF. The DNA for the CDR3 is TGTGCCAGCAGCTTTGGACAGCCCAACTATGGCTACACCTTC.

This clone appeared a single time. V usage is TRBV6-2 or TRBV6-3 and J usage is TRBJ1-5; D is unresolved. Trimming removed 0 bases at V and 0 bases at J, with 6 bases between. This CDR3 has 15 residues. Germline V lookup: CDR1 MNHEY, CDR2 SVGEGT. The CDR3 loop reads CASSYSQYSNQPQHF. CDR3 nucleotide sequence: TGTGCCAGCAGTTACTCTCAGTATAGCAATCAGCCCCAGCATTTT.

The rearrangement joins TRBV5-1 to TRBJ2-1; TRBD2 matches at 15 bases. The ends lost 4 bases at V and 9 bases at J; junction bases unmatched: 8. CDR3 length: 16 amino acids. The germline gives CDR1 SGHRS, CDR2 YFSETQ. The CDR3 loop is CASSRGTSGGIGEQFF. DNA for the CDR3: TGCGCCAGCAGCCGAGGGACTAGCGGGGGGATAGGTGAGCAGTTCTTC.

This clone was seen once. This rearrangement joins TRBV2 to TRBJ2-5; the match to TRBD1 covers 7 bases. Germline CDR1 reads SNHLY; CDR2 reads FYNNEI. After removal of 5 bases from V and 3 bases from J, the junction contained 12 bases not matched to a gene. This CDR3 is built from 16 residues. CDR3 sequence (DNA): TGTGCCAGCAGTTGGGACAGCTCCTGGTCGAAAGAGACCCAGTACTTC. The encoded protein is CASSWDSSWSKETQYF.

The rearrangement uses TRBV7-8 and TRBJ2-7; D is ambiguous. Trimming pared 2 bases from V and 0 bases from J, leaving 5 bases between. Germline CDR1 reads SGHVS; CDR2 reads FQNEAQ. CDR3 length: 13 residues. The CDR3 DNA is TGTGCCAGCAGCTTACTGGCCTCCTACGAGCAGTACTTC. Its protein product is CASSLLASYEQYF. The full variable domain, its missing parts supplied by reference TRBV7-8 and TRBJ2-7, is GAGVSQSPRYKVAKRGQDVALRCDPISGHVSLFWYQQALGQGPEFLTYFQNEAQLDKSGLPSDRFFAERPEGSVSTLKIQRTQQEDSAVYLCASSLLASYEQYFGPGTRLTVT.

J is TRBJ1-4 and V is TRBV7-6; tentative D call: TRBD1 (5 bases). CDR3 length equals 15 residues. Germline CDR1 SGHVS, CDR2 FNYEAQ. With 1 base removed from V and 8 bases from J, the gap between germline ends came to 14 bases. The CDR3, as DNA: TGTGCCAGCAGCTTAGTGGCAGGGTACGGAGAAAAACTGTTTTTT. This translates into CASSLVAGYGEKLFF.

The rearrangement links TRBV9 to TRBJ1-2, with 10 bases identical to TRBD1. Germline V lookup: CDR1 SGDLS, CDR2 YYNGEE. The J segment lost 4 bases and the V segment lost 4 bases, leaving 13 bases of the junction unmatched. This CDR3 comprises 17 residues. The CDR3 bases are TGTGCCAGCAGCTCCGGGACAGGGGATATCAGGGGCTATGGCTACACCTTC. It yields the protein CASSSGTGDIRGYGYTF.

This rearrangement joins TRBV6-5 to TRBJ2-2; 8 nucleotides match TRBD2. V was pared by 4 bases and J by 3 bases, with 7 bases of the junction left unmatched. Germline V gene sequence: CDR1 MNHEY, CDR2 SVGAGI. The CDR3 extends over 16 amino acids. The DNA of the CDR3 is TGTGCCAGCAGTTTGTCGGGCGGGAGGCACACCGGGGAGCTGTTTTTT. This translates into CASSLSGGRHTGELFF.

The sample holds many counts of this clone. This chain uses TRBV6-2 or TRBV6-3 with TRBJ1-1; no definite D call. Trimming shortened V by 6 bases and J by 0 bases, and 17 bases separated the two germline ends. Germline CDR1 and CDR2: MNHEY and SVGEGT. CDR3 length: 16 residues. DNA of the CDR3: TGTGCCAGCAGCCGGGCCGGTTCCGCCATGAACACTGAAGCTTTCTTT. Encoded protein: CASSRAGSAMNTEAFF.

V usage is TRBV7-2 and J usage is TRBJ2-3; 8 bases fit TRBD1. V lost 3 bases, J lost 6 bases, and 14 bases stayed unmatched. CDR1 SGHTA and CDR2 FQGNSA come from the germline V gene. The CDR3 extends over 17 amino acids. The CDR3 loop reads CASSFLPRAGGGDTQYF. The CDR3 bases are TGTGCCAGCAGCTTTCTACCCAGGGCAGGGGGCGGCGATACGCAGTATTTT.

The chain has TRBV18 and TRBJ1-1, with TRBD1 matching over 11 bases. The CDR3 consists of 18 residues. CDR1 is KGHSH, CDR2 LQKENI, per germline. V lost 2 bases and J lost 5; bases outside the gene matches: 13. This CDR3 reads CASSPVRVRDRGTTEAFF. In nucleotides, the CDR3 is TGTGCCAGCTCACCAGTAAGGGTTCGGGACAGGGGGACGACTGAAGCTTTCTTT.

The CDR3 DNA is TGTGCCAGCAACCCGACAGGGGTTGGAAACACCATATATTTT. Translated, it gives CASNPTGVGNTIYF. The chain employs TRBV2 and TRBJ1-3; 8 bases match TRBD1. Per germline, CDR1 SNHLY and CDR2 FYNNEI. CDR3 length: 14 residues. V gave up 7 bases and J gave up 3 bases; unmatched junction bases: 5.

This clone was picked up a small number of times. V usage is TRBV11-2 and J usage is TRBJ2-2; D possibly corresponds to TRBD2 (5 bases). The germline CDR1 and CDR2 sequences are SGHAT and FQNNGV. V was cut by 5 bases and J by 3 bases, with 7 bases left in between. This CDR3 contains 13 residues. DNA of the CDR3: TGTGCCAGCAGCCCTAGCCACACCGGGGAGCTGTTTTTT. As protein: CASSPSHTGELFF.

This clone was seen many times. The sample carries other DNA sequences with the same CDR3. The gene calls are TRBV30 and TRBJ2-3; tentative D call: TRBD2 (5 bases). CDR3 length: 13 amino acids. Trimming pared 5 bases from V and 2 bases from J, leaving 11 bases between. Germline assignment: CDR1 GTSNPN and CDR2 SVGIG (reference sequence). The CDR3 bases are TGTGCCTGGTCGGGAATATCCACAGATACGCAGTATTTT. Translating it yields CAWSGISTDTQYF.

The chain carries TRBV7-6 and TRBJ1-3; 7 nucleotides match TRBD1. Germline values: CDR1 SGHVS, CDR2 FNYEAQ. This CDR3 contains 15 residues. J lost 3 bases, V lost 4 bases, and 6 bases had no gene match. As DNA, the CDR3 is TGTGCCAGCAGCTCAACAGGGGCGCTTGGAAACACCATATATTTT. Translating it yields CASSSTGALGNTIYF.

The J gene is TRBJ1-5, the V gene TRBV7-2; D perhaps matches TRBD1 (6 bases). Germline V CDR1 and CDR2: SGHTA, FQGNSA. This CDR3 region has 12 residues. The germline V and J ends were trimmed by 5 bases and 12 bases, with 14 bases remaining between them. The DNA of the CDR3 is TGTGCCAGCAGCGCGCAGGGGCCGCTCCAGCATTTT. It yields the protein CASSAQGPLQHF.

The rearrangement links TRBV7-2 to TRBJ2-1, with 15 bases identical to TRBD2. The germline gives CDR1 SGHTA, CDR2 FQGNSA. This CDR3 region has 19 residues. V lost 4 bases to trimming and J lost 4 bases; unmatched junction nucleotides: 11. The CDR3 region is CASSSPSGTSGGRYNEQFF. As DNA, the CDR3 is TGTGCCAGCAGCTCACCCTCCGGGACTAGCGGGGGGAGATACAATGAGCAGTTCTTC.

The chain uses TRBV19 and TRBJ1-4, with D perhaps TRBD1 (5 bases). CDR3 length: 16 amino acids. Trimming removed 5 bases from V and 3 bases from J, with 16 bases in between. The germline gives CDR1 LNHDA, CDR2 SQIVND (reference sequence). CDR3 sequence (DNA): TGTGCCAGTAGTCCCGGACAAGGGCGGCCTAATGAAAAACTGTTTTTT. Encoded protein: CASSPGQGRPNEKLFF.

The rearrangement joins TRBV10-3 to TRBJ1-2; 8 positions agree with TRBD1. The trim removed 7 bases at V and 3 bases at J, leaving 4 bases unmatched. The germline V gene encodes CDR1 ENHRY and CDR2 SYGVKD. The CDR3 runs 13 residues. CDR3 amino acids: CAIKTGVDYGYTF. CDR3 DNA: TGTGCCATCAAGACAGGGGTGGACTATGGCTACACCTTC.

This chain uses TRBV3-1 (or the pseudogene TRBV3-2) with TRBJ1-1; D is uncertain. This CDR3 comprises 11 residues. CDR1 LGHDT and CDR2 YNNKEL come from the germline V gene (reference sequence). Trimming shortened V by 0 bases and J by 11 bases, and 7 bases separated the two germline ends. This chain's CDR3 is CASSQESRAFF. The CDR3 nucleotides read TGTGCCAGCAGCCAAGAGAGTCGGGCTTTCTTT.

The V gene is TRBV29-1, the J gene TRBJ2-5, with 9 bases fitting TRBD2. This CDR3 spans 14 amino acids. Germline lookup yields CDR1 SQVTM and CDR2 ANQGSEA. V trimming: 4 bases; J trimming: 3 bases; junction bases outside the gene matches: 6. The CDR3 coding sequence is TGCAGCGTTGGCGGGATAGCGGGGGAAGAGACCCAGTACTTC. Amino acids: CSVGGIAGEETQYF.

The CDR3 spells CASSGSEETYSYNSPLHF. In DNA form, the CDR3 reads TGTGCCAGCAGCGGGTCTGAAGAGACTTACTCCTATAATTCACCCCTCCACTTT. V and J are TRBV9 and TRBJ1-6; D is uncertain. Trimming pared 3 bases from V and 0 bases from J, leaving 16 bases between. The CDR3 spans 18 residues. Germline V lookup: CDR1 SGDLS, CDR2 YYNGEE.

The chain has TRBV5-1 and TRBJ1-1; D possibly corresponds to TRBD1 (6 bases). Trimming stripped 3 bases from V and 0 bases from J, with 12 bases between. This CDR3 is 15 amino acids long. In germline, CDR1 is SGHRS, CDR2 YFSETQ. CDR3 nucleotides: TGCGCCAGCAGCTCTGACAGGCGGATGAACACTGAAGCTTTCTTT. The encoded protein is CASSSDRRMNTEAFF.

In its sample, this clone was seen once. CDR3 in DNA: TGTGCCAGCAGTTTCGGGCGAAATCTACAGGGACCATTTAACTATGGCTACACCTTC. Protein sequence: CASSFGRNLQGPFNYGYTF. This rearrangement joins TRBV7-2 to TRBJ1-2; D perhaps matches TRBD1 (6 bases). The germline CDR1 and CDR2 sequences are SGHTA and FQGNSA. The CDR3 contains 19 residues. Trimming left V 6 bases short and J 1 base short, with 27 bases between.

This clone was counted once. The chain has TRBV11-3 and TRBJ2-3, with 9 bases fitting TRBD2. The V gene's germline CDR1 is SGHNT and CDR2 YENEEA. J lost 1 base, V lost 5 bases, and 4 bases had no gene match. The CDR3 consists of 15 residues. DNA of the CDR3: TGTGCCAGCAGCCCACGGACTAGCGGCACAGATACGCAGTATTTT. It translates to CASSPRTSGTDTQYF. Drawing the rest from reference TRBV11-3 and TRBJ2-3, the complete variable domain is EAGVVQSPRYKIIEKKQPVAFWCNPISGHNTLYWYLQNLGQGPELLIRYENEEAVDDSQLPKDRFSAERLKGVDSTLKIQPAELGDSAVYLCASSPRTSGTDTQYFGPGTRLTVL.

CDR3 coding DNA: TGCGCCAGCAGCCAAGCGCGGGGGTGGGAGCAGTACTTC. Translation: CASSQARGWEQYF. J is TRBJ2-7 and V is TRBV4-1; 7 bases agree with TRBD2. CDR1 MGHRA and CDR2 YSYEKL come from the germline V gene. CDR3 length equals 13 residues. The V gene end was trimmed by 1 base and the J gene end by 7 bases; junction bases not matched to a gene: 4.